This T cell receptor beta chain was documented in a study of CD8 T cells in ankylosing spondylitis. Study results and caveats: Under 10 highly homologous variants formed a TCR beta motif that appeared characteristic of ankylosing spondylitis blood.

Making the TCR beta libraries involved quantitative 5'-RACE with molecular barcodes. From the 5' RACE reads, TCRdb called clonotypes with MiXCR, one entry per CDR3 protein. The sample lists fewer than 550,000 distinct CDR3 sequences; roughly 5.3% were seen once. Many counts were recorded for this clonotype. What it binds is unknown. The clonotype comes from a male donor with ankylosing spondylitis. Sequencing used blood, either unsorted or a sorted T cell fraction (not recorded which).

This chain's CDR3 is CASSLGQGDRKTQYF. The CDR3 DNA reads as TGTGCCAGCAGCTTAGGACAGGGGGACCGGAAGACCCAGTACTTC. The rearrangement links TRBV13 to TRBJ2-5; 8 bases are a match to TRBD1. Germline V gene lookup returns CDR1 PRHDT and CDR2 FYEKMQ (reference sequence). CDR3 length: 15 residues. V was clipped by 0 bases and J by 6 bases; unmatched bases: 6.